The 30 T cell receptor beta chains listed next were all sequenced from one sample in a study of regulatory T cells in long-lasting Graves disease. Researchers made TCR beta libraries by using iRepertoire HTBI primers and running Arm-PCR on CDR3 regions. TCRdb recomputed calls from the multiplex PCR reads with MiXCR, one row per CDR3 protein. The sample has roughly 560,000 distinct CDR3 sequences, roughly a sixth seen once. As to time point: newly diagnosed GD, antithyroid drugs for less than 3 months. The TCR library used RNA extracted from PBMCs. The sample also formed part of further work on T cells in Graves' hyperthyroidism and ophthalmopathy.

This material consisted of peripheral blood mononuclear cells (PBMCs), taken at new diagnosis, from a patient treated with antithyroid drugs. These receptors all stem from a woman aged 35 to 60 with Graves disease.

This clonotype has at least ten counts. V gene TRBV27 combines with J gene TRBJ2-2; D is possibly TRBD1 (6 bases). CDR3 length equals 13 residues. The germline CDR1 and CDR2 sequences are MNHEY and SMNVEV (reference sequence). Trimming shortened V by 6 bases and J by 6 bases, and 11 bases separated the two germline ends. This CDR3 is CASSHREAGELFF. The CDR3 region has the DNA TGTGCCAGCAGCCACAGGGAAGCCGGGGAGCTGTTTTTT.

Ten or more counts support this clonotype. V and J are TRBV6-5 and TRBJ1-2; possible D gene TRBD1, 5 bases. The V and J ends lost 1 base and 5 bases respectively, with 23 bases between them. The CDR3 contains 18 residues. Germline V gene lookup returns CDR1 MNHEY and CDR2 SVGAGI. The CDR3 spells CASSYFGEDTRDGYGYTF. The CDR3 bases are TGTGCCAGCAGTTACTTTGGGGAGGACACCCGCGATGGTTATGGCTACACCTTC.

This clonotype has only a few counts. V usage is TRBV7-2 and J usage is TRBJ2-3; D unresolved. This CDR3 comprises 17 residues. Germline-derived CDR1 and CDR2 are SGHTA and FQGNSA. V was clipped by 4 bases and J by 2 bases, with 19 bases between them. The CDR3 DNA reads as TGTGCCAGCAGCTCCTTACCCACTCCTGGGGTCACAGATACGCAGTATTTT. Protein sequence: CASSSLPTPGVTDTQYF. Full variable domain (outside the CDR3, taken from reference TRBV7-2 and TRBJ2-3): GAGVSQSPSNKVTEKGKDVELRCDPISGHTALYWYRQSLGQGLEFLIYFQGNSAPDKSGLPSDRFSAERTGGSVSTLTIQRTQQEDSAVYLCASSSLPTPGVTDTQYFGPGTRLTVL.

In its sample, this clonotype was seen a few times. The rearrangement joins TRBV3-1 to TRBJ2-1; possibly TRBD2 for D (5 bases). Near its end, the DNA agrees better with TRBJ2-5, so the J call may be wrong. CDR1 LGHDT and CDR2 YNNKEL come from the germline V gene (reference sequence). The CDR3 has 14 residues. CDR3 sequence: CASSQGRTLGTQYF. The CDR3 region has the DNA TGTGCCAGCAGCCAAGGTCGGACTCTGGGGACCCAGTACTTC.

At least ten counts were recorded for this clonotype. The chain employs TRBV10-2 and TRBJ2-3, with 8 bases matching TRBD2. Germline CDR1 WSHSY, CDR2 SAAADI. V gave up 6 bases and J gave up 0 bases; unmatched junction bases: 5. The CDR3 runs 15 residues. This CDR3 is CASRIAGRSTDTQYF. CDR3 bases: TGCGCCAGCAGGATAGCGGGGAGAAGCACAGATACGCAGTATTTT.

The chain combines TRBV6-2 or TRBV6-3 with TRBJ1-2; unclear D gene. V lost 10 bases to trimming and J lost 7 bases, with 22 bases between them. CDR3 size: 14 residues. CDR1 is MNHEY, CDR2 SVGEGT, per germline. The CDR3: CAIRRLLSVSGYTF. The DNA of the CDR3 is TGTGCCATCCGTCGGCTGTTGTCCGTCTCTGGCTACACCTTC.

This clonotype was observed many times. The CDR3 loop is CSATTPQQRNTEAFF. The CDR3 DNA reads TGCAGTGCTACCACCCCACAGCAAAGGAACACTGAAGCTTTCTTT. This chain connects TRBV20-1 to TRBJ1-1; D is undetermined. V was clipped by 4 bases and J by 1 base, with 16 bases between them. Germline CDR1 DFQATT, CDR2 SNEGSKA (reference sequence). The length of the CDR3 is 15 residues.

This clonotype came up many times. This chain connects TRBV30 to TRBJ2-1; D is undetermined. Trimming pared 4 bases from V and 9 bases from J, leaving 19 bases between. The V gene's germline CDR1 is GTSNPN and CDR2 SVGIG (reference sequence). CDR3 length: 14 amino acids. The CDR3 region has the DNA TGTGCCTGGAATGGGGTGGGCCAAAACAGTGAGCAGTTCTTC. This gives the protein CAWNGVGQNSEQFF. The complete variable domain, with remaining parts taken from reference TRBV30 and TRBJ2-1, reads SQTIHQWPATLVQPVGSPLSLECTVEGTSNPNLYWYRQAAGRGLQLLFYSVGIGQISSEVPQNLSASRPQDRQFILSSKKLLLSDSGFYLCAWNGVGQNSEQFFGPGTRLTVL.

This clonotype turned up a few times. The CDR3 coding sequence is TGTGCCAGCAGTTTCACGACGGGCAACTATGGCTACACCTTC. Protein product: CASSFTTGNYGYTF. The gene calls are TRBV6-5 and TRBJ1-2; D gene uncertain. Germline values: CDR1 MNHEY, CDR2 SVGAGI. Deletions cut 4 bases from V and 2 bases from J, with 11 bases between. The CDR3 sequence is 14 residues long.

This clonotype was observed many times. The J gene is TRBJ2-3, the V gene TRBV28; TRBD1 might be the D (5 bases). Trimming cost V 2 bases and J 6 bases, with 15 bases left between them. CDR1 is MDHEN and CDR2 is SYDVKM in the germline V gene. The CDR3 is 15 residues long. The CDR3 DNA reads TGTGCCAGCAGTTTAAGCGCAGGGTTTAAGGATACGCAGTATTTT. Its protein is CASSLSAGFKDTQYF.

This sequence joins TRBV29-1 and TRBJ1-1; D remains unclear. The CDR3 is 14 residues long. Between the trimmed V and J ends, which lost 3 bases and 0 bases, there was a span of 11 bases. The V gene's germline CDR1 is SQVTM and CDR2 ANQGSEA. The CDR3 here is CSVDPLGMNTEAFF. CDR3 sequence (DNA): TGCAGCGTTGACCCCCTTGGGATGAACACTGAAGCTTTCTTT.

A word on this clonotype: A far larger clone is just one base off, so this is likely a read error. The V call is TRBV12-3 or TRBV12-4, the J call TRBJ2-3; a weak D match, TRBD1 (6 bases). The CDR3 consists of 11 residues. The CDR3: CASSFSWDTRF. In DNA form, the CDR3 reads TGTGCCAGCAGTTTCTCTTGGGACACCAGATTT.

This clonotype was found many times. The genes are TRBV3-1 and TRBJ2-3; TRBD1 agrees at 8 bases. CDR1 is LGHDT and CDR2 is YNNKEL in the germline V gene (reference sequence). Trimming removed 4 bases from V and 3 bases from J; junction bases left unmatched: 6. The CDR3 runs 15 residues. Here the CDR3 DNA reads TGTGCCAGCAGCCCGACAGGGGCACGGACAGATACGCAGTATTTT. It translates to CASSPTGARTDTQYF.

This clonotype has more than one count but fewer than ten. The chain couples TRBV19 to TRBJ1-2, with 8 bases identical to TRBD1. With 5 bases clipped from V and 3 bases from J, the junction kept 14 bases outside the gene matches. CDR1 and CDR2 from the germline V gene are LNHDA and SQIVND (reference sequence). This CDR3 comprises 17 residues. This chain's CDR3 is CASSPYDPRQGHYGYTF. For the CDR3, the DNA is TGTGCCAGTAGTCCCTACGACCCTCGACAGGGGCACTATGGCTACACCTTC.

In this sample, this clonotype turned up many times. The chain employs TRBV15 and TRBJ1-2; D gene ambiguous. Germline V gives CDR1 LNHNV, CDR2 YYDKDF (reference sequence). V was clipped by 0 bases and J by 4 bases, with 21 bases between them. This CDR3 comprises 18 residues. CDR3 nucleotides: TGTGCCACCAGCAGAGAGACGGTACTCCTTCGGGAGGGCTATGGCTACACCTTC. It is translated as CATSRETVLLREGYGYTF.

V usage is TRBV29-1 and J usage is TRBJ1-5; unclear D gene. The V gene's germline CDR1 is SQVTM and CDR2 ANQGSEA. Trimming pared 3 bases from V and 4 bases from J, leaving 10 bases between. The CDR3 contains 13 residues. CDR3: CSVDLGGNQPQHF. The CDR3 DNA reads TGCAGCGTTGATCTTGGTGGGAATCAGCCCCAGCATTTT.

V gene TRBV12-5 combines with J gene TRBJ2-1; the D gene is possibly TRBD1 (5 bases). Looked up from germline, CDR1 is LGHNT and CDR2 is FRNRAP. Trimming took 1 base from V and 0 from J, leaving 7 bases between them. CDR3 size: 15 residues. CDR3 in DNA: TGTGCTAGTGGTTTGGACAGGTCCTCCTACAATGAGCAGTTCTTC. Translating gives CASGLDRSSYNEQFF.

This clonotype has at least ten counts. Germline and junction disagree at one end, which may indicate a read error. The CDR3 sequence: CATSRGQETQYF. The CDR3 DNA sequence: TGTGCCACCAGCCGGGGGCAAGAGACCCAGTACTTC. The genes are TRBV11-2 and TRBJ2-5; D perhaps matches TRBD2 (6 bases). The V gene's germline CDR1 is SGHAT and CDR2 FQNNGV. The CDR3 extends over 12 amino acids. Looking up the rest from reference TRBV11-2 and TRBJ2-5 gives the full variable domain: EAGVAQSPRYKIIEKRQSVAFWCNPISGHATLYWYQQILGQGPKLLIQFQNNGVVDDSQLPKDRFSAERLKGVDSTLKIQPAKLEDSAVYLCATSRGQETQYFGPGTRLLVL.

This clonotype was seen repeatedly, ten times or more. The chain employs TRBV11-2 and TRBJ2-1; possibly TRBD1 for D (6 bases). This CDR3 spans 12 amino acids. CDR1 and CDR2 from the germline V gene are SGHAT and FQNNGV. Trimming stripped 1 base from V and 10 bases from J, with 8 bases between. In DNA, the CDR3 is TGTGCCAGCAGCTTAGGAACAGGGGAGCAGTTCTTC. This sequence encodes CASSLGTGEQFF. The full variable domain, completed using reference TRBV11-2 and TRBJ2-1, is EAGVAQSPRYKIIEKRQSVAFWCNPISGHATLYWYQQILGQGPKLLIQFQNNGVVDDSQLPKDRFSAERLKGVDSTLKIQPAKLEDSAVYLCASSLGTGEQFFGPGTRLTVL.

This clonotype was recorded at least ten times. V usage is TRBV2 and J usage is TRBJ2-1; D unclear. The CDR3 runs 16 residues. CDR1 is SNHLY and CDR2 is FYNNEI in the germline V gene. With 1 base removed from V and 2 bases from J, the gap between germline ends came to 12 bases. The DNA for the CDR3 is TGTGCCAGCAGTGAAGTCGGGCGGTACCCCTACAATGAGCAGTTCTTC. Protein product: CASSEVGRYPYNEQFF.

This clonotype was seen more than once but under ten times. This chain links TRBV5-1 with TRBJ2-2, with D perhaps TRBD1 or TRBD2 (5 bases each). CDR3 length: 16 residues. Germline CDR1 reads SGHRS; CDR2 reads YFSETQ. V gave up 4 bases and J gave up 3 bases, with 16 bases separating them. This chain's CDR3 is CASSGGDDRYTGELFF. The CDR3 DNA sequence: TGCGCCAGCAGCGGGGGAGACGACAGATACACCGGGGAGCTGTTTTTT.

This clonotype occurred once. J is TRBJ2-1 and V is TRBV7-2; 12 bases align to TRBD2. Per the germline V gene, CDR1 is SGHTA and CDR2 is FQGNSA. The junction had 9 bases not matched to a gene; V was cut back by 4 bases and J by 8 bases. The CDR3 loop spans 16 amino acids. The CDR3 region is CASSSRSTSGSYEQFF. In nucleotides, the CDR3 is TGTGCCAGCAGCTCCCGGTCGACTAGCGGGAGTTATGAGCAGTTCTTC.

The J gene is TRBJ2-1, the V gene TRBV7-9; 7 bases agree with TRBD1. The CDR3 length is 19 residues. Germline V lookup: CDR1 SEHNR, CDR2 FQNEAQ (reference sequence). With 6 bases clipped from V and 3 bases from J, the junction kept 20 bases outside the gene matches. The CDR3 DNA reads TGTGCCAGCAGAACGACCGGGACAGTTACCACCCTTTTCTACAATGAGCAGTTCTTC. This sequence encodes CASRTTGTVTTLFYNEQFF.

This rearrangement joins TRBV2 to TRBJ2-3; TRBD2 aligns across 8 bases. Germline CDR1 reads SNHLY; CDR2 reads FYNNEI. V was clipped by 4 bases and J by 9 bases; unmatched bases: 15. CDR3 size: 16 residues. The CDR3 reads CASSGTGGGPTGTQYF. CDR3 in DNA: TGTGCCAGCAGTGGGACGGGGGGGGGACCCACAGGCACGCAGTATTTT.

This clonotype was picked up a small number of times. One junction end disagrees with the germline gene, perhaps due to a read error. The J gene is TRBJ2-5, the V gene TRBV7-7, with 7 bases fitting TRBD1. CDR3 size: 15 residues. Germline V CDR1 and CDR2: SSHAT, FNYEAQ (reference sequence). Here the CDR3 reads CASSLVQGFRETQYF. The CDR3 DNA reads as TGTGCTAGCAGCTTGGTACAGGGGTTTAGAGAGACCCAGTACTTC.

The sample holds a few counts of this clonotype. This rearrangement joins TRBV7-9 to TRBJ1-4, with D maybe TRBD1 (6 bases). Germline loops: CDR1 SEHNR, CDR2 FQNEAQ (reference sequence). Trimming removed 5 bases from V and 0 bases from J, with 10 bases in between. There are 15 residues in the CDR3. The DNA for the CDR3 is TGTGCCAGCAGCGGTAGGACAGCAACTAATGAAAAACTGTTTTTT. Protein sequence: CASSGRTATNEKLFF.

This clonotype has a count of ten or more. The V call is TRBV12-3 or TRBV12-4, the J call TRBJ2-2, with 9 bases that match TRBD2. The CDR3 loop spans 14 amino acids. J was trimmed by 6 bases and V by 7 bases; bases with no gene match: 6. CDR3 protein: CASKASGVAGELFF. CDR3 coding DNA: TGTGCCAGCAAGGCTAGCGGGGTCGCCGGGGAGCTGTTTTTT.

This clonotype was picked up a small number of times. The chain carries TRBV18 and TRBJ2-1; 9 positions agree with TRBD1. Trimming took 6 bases from V and 5 from J; bases not matched to a gene: 8. There are 15 residues in the CDR3. Germline-derived CDR1 and CDR2 are KGHSH and LQKENI. CDR3 region: CASSRGDRAHNEQFF. In DNA, the CDR3 is TGTGCCAGCTCCCGGGGGGACAGGGCCCACAATGAGCAGTTCTTC.

This clonotype was picked up many times. V gene TRBV12-3 or TRBV12-4 combines with J gene TRBJ1-1; no definite D call. V dropped 6 bases and J dropped 0 bases, with 11 bases sitting between them. The CDR3 is 14 amino acids. This CDR3 reads CASRRTGMNTEAFF. The CDR3 coding sequence is TGTGCCAGCAGGCGGACCGGGATGAACACTGAAGCTTTCTTT.

This clonotype was detected ten times or more. The rearrangement links TRBV28 to TRBJ2-3; D is possibly TRBD2 (7 bases). V lost 10 bases and J 3 bases, leaving 17 bases between the germline ends. The CDR3 totals 14 residues. Germline V gene sequence: CDR1 MDHEN, CDR2 SYDVKM. CDR3 protein: CATKGGVSTDTQYF. The CDR3 coding sequence is TGTGCCACCAAAGGGGGGGTATCTACAGATACGCAGTATTTT.